This record concerns one T cell receptor beta chain sequence. Its antigen is unknown. This specimen belongs to a study of OX40 agonist ivuxolimab in advanced cancers. Across the whole study: Patients took ivuxolimab, an agonistic anti-OX40 (CD134) antibody. Three patients responded partially, comprising one with hepatocellular carcinoma and two with cutaneous melanoma.

Study-level results: Among expanded peripheral T cells, antigen specificity went undetermined.

The CDR3 length is 14 residues. Trimming removed 10 bases from V and 8 bases from J, with 20 bases in between. Germline-derived CDR1 and CDR2 are MNHNS and SASEGT. Method: immunoSEQ multiplex PCR; TCRdb's copy keeps in-frame clones and lacks some. The sample carries roughly 8,100 clones, about 80% recorded once. The chain couples TRBV6-1 to TRBJ1-4; D is undetermined. Sequenced material: CD4+ or CD8+ T cells sorted from blood, taken in a trial of the OX40 agonist ivuxolimab. The sequence derives from an adult with an advanced solid tumor such as melanoma, head and neck, liver or kidney cancer. The CDR3 nucleotides are TGTGCCACCTCCGACGGGCTCGAGCGGGAAAAACTGTTTTTT. Translating it yields CATSDGLEREKLFF.